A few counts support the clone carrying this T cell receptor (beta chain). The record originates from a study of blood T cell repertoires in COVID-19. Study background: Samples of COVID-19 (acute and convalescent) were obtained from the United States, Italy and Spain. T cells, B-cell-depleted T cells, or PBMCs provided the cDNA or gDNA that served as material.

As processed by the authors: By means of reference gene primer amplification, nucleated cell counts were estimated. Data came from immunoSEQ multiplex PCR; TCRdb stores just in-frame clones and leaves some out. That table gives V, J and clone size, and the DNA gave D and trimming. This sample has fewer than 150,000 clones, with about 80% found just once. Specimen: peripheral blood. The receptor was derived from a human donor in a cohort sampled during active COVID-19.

The CDR3, as DNA: TGTGCCAGCAGCTCCCCCTCGTTATCACCCCTCCACTTT. It is translated as CASSSPSLSPLHF. The chain recombines TRBV7-8 with TRBJ1-6; D not resolved. V was pared by 4 bases and J by 10 bases, with 11 bases between. The CDR3 totals 13 residues. Germline V gene data show CDR1 as SGHVS and CDR2 as FQNEAQ. The full variable domain, rest sourced from reference TRBV7-8 and TRBJ1-6, is GAGVSQSPRYKVAKRGQDVALRCDPISGHVSLFWYQQALGQGPEFLTYFQNEAQLDKSGLPSDRFFAERPEGSVSTLKIQRTQQEDSAVYLCASSSPSLSPLHFGNGTRLTVT.